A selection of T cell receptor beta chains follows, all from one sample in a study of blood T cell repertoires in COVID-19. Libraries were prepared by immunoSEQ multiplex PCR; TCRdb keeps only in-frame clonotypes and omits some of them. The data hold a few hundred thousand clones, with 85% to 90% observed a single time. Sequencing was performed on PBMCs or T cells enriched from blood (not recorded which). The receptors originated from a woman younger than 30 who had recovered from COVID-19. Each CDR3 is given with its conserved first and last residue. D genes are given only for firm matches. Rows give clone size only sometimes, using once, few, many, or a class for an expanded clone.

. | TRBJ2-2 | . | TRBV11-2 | TGTGCCAGCAGCTTACGGGGGACTCCTCTCACCGGGGAGCTGTTTTTT | CASSLRGTPLTGELFF
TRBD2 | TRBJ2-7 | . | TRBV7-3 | TGTGCCAGCAGCTGTTTAGCGGGGGTAAGGTACGAGCAGTACTTC | CASSCLAGVRYEQYF
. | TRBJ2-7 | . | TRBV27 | TGTGCCAGCAGTTTATCGATGGGGGACTTAACGCCTACCGAGCAGTACTTC | CASSLSMGDLTPTEQYF
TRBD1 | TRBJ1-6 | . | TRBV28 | TGTGCCAGCAGCCGACGGACAGGGGGATCACCCCTCCACTTT | CASSRRTGGSPLHF
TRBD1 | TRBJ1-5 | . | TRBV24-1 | TGTGCCACCAGTGAACTTGGGACAGGGAAGCGGCAGCCCCAGCATTTT | CATSELGTGKRQPQHF
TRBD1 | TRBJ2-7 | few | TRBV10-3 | TGTGCCATCAGTGATTGGACAGGAGTCGAGCAGTACTTC | CAISDWTGVEQYF
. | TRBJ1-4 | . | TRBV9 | TGTGCCAGCAGCGTAGCCGGGGGGGGAAATGAAAAACTGTTTTTT | CASSVAGGGNEKLFF
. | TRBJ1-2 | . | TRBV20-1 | TGCAGTGCTAGCTGGACAAACGGCTACACCTTC | CSASWTNGYTF
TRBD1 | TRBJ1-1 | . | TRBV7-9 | TGTGCCAGCAGCTTGACAGGGGGCGAAGGGACTGAAGCTTTCTTT | CASSLTGGEGTEAFF
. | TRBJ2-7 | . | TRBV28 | TGTGCCAGCAGTTTCCCGCAGGTCTCCTCCTACGAGCAGTACTTC | CASSFPQVSSYEQYF
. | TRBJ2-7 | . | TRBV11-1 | TGTGCCAGCAGCTTACGTGGACAGCTTACGAGCACCGAGCAGTACTTC | CASSLRGQLTSTEQYF
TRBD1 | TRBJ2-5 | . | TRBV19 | TGTGCCAGTAGTATCTTCGGGACAGGGGTGGAAGAGACCCAGTACTTC | CASSIFGTGVEETQYF
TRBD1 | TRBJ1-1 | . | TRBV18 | TGTGCCAGCTCACTGACCGGACAGGGCTTATTCATGGTTACTGAAGCTTTCTTT | CASSLTGQGLFMVTEAFF
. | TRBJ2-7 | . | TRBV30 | TGTGCCTGGAGTGTTATGTTTGAGCAGTACTTC | CAWSVMFEQYF
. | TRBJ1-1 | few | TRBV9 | TGTGCCAGCGGGCGGGCTGGGGGCGCAACTGAAGCTTTCTTT | CASGRAGGATEAFF
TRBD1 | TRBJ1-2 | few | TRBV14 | TGTGCCAGCAGCCACCTGGGACAGGGGAATAACTATGGCTACACCTTC | CASSHLGQGNNYGYTF
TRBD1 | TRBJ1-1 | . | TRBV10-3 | TGTGCCATCAGGCGACAGGGCACTGAAGCTTTCTTT | CAIRRQGTEAFF
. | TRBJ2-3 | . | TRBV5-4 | TGTGCCAGCAGCTTGTCACCAGGGATGGGAGATACGCAGTATTTT | CASSLSPGMGDTQYF
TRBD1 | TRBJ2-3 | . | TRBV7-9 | TGTGCCAGCAGCTTACCTCCCTACAGGGGTAGGAGCACAGATACGCAGTATTTT | CASSLPPYRGRSTDTQYF
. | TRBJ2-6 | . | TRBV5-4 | TGTGCCAGCAGCTTGCAGGGTTCCGGGGCCAACGTCCTGACTTTC | CASSLQGSGANVLTF
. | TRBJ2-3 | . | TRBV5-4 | TGTGCCAGCAGTCTCGGGACTCGATCCACAGATACGCAGTATTTT | CASSLGTRSTDTQYF
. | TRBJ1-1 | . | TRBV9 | TGTGCCAGCAGCGTAGCCTCGGTACGGACTGAAGCTTTCTTT | CASSVASVRTEAFF
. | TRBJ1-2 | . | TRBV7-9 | TGTGCCAGCAGCAGCGGGACACTAACTAACTATGGCTACACCTTC | CASSSGTLTNYGYTF
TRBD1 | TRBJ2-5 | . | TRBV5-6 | TGTGCCAGCAGTTTTACAGGGGCCCAAGAGACCCAGTACTTC | CASSFTGAQETQYF
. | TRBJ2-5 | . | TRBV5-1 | TGCGCCAGCAGCTTGGACGGGGGTCCCCAAGAGACCCAGTACTTC | CASSLDGGPQETQYF
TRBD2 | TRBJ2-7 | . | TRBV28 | TGTGCCAGCAGTTTAGCCAGGAGCCGGGGGGCCTACGAGCAGTACTTC | CASSLARSRGAYEQYF
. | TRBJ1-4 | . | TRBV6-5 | TGTGCCAGCACCACACAGGGAAATGAAAAACTGTTTTTT | CASTTQGNEKLFF
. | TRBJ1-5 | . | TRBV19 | TGTGCCGGATCGACAGGAAATCAGCCCCAGCATTTT | CAGSTGNQPQHF
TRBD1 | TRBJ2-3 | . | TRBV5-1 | TGCGCCAGCAGCTTAAGGACAGGGGAGGATACGCAGTATTTT | CASSLRTGEDTQYF
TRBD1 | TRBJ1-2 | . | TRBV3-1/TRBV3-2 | TGTGCCAGTGGGACAGGTTTTCGGGAAGGCTACACCTTC | CASGTGFREGYTF
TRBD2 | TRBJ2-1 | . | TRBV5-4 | TGTGCCAGCGTCTCAGCGGGGGGGCAGAATGAGCAGTTCTTC | CASVSAGGQNEQFF
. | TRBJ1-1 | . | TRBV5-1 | TGCGCCAGCAGCTTGGCCCGGGGGTCTGAAGCTTTCTTT | CASSLARGSEAFF
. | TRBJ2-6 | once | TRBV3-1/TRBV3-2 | TGTGCCAGCAGCCAAGTTACAGGGAAAGCTGGGGCCAACGTCCTGACTTTC | CASSQVTGKAGANVLTF
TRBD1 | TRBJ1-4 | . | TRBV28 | TGTGCCAGCAGCGGGGACAGGGGGCCGGATCGAGAAAAACTGTTTTTT | CASSGDRGPDREKLFF
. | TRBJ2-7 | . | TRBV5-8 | TGTGCCAGCAGCTCAGACTCCTACGAGCAGTACTTC | CASSSDSYEQYF
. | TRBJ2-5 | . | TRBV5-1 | TGCGCCAGCAGCCCTACTAGCCAAGAGACCCAGTACTTC | CASSPTSQETQYF
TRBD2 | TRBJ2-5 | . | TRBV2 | TGTGCCAGCACTTCTAGACTAGCGGGGGCCACCCAGTACTTC | CASTSRLAGATQYF
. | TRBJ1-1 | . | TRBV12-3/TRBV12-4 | TGTGCCAGCAGTCGGGAAAGACAGGTCGAAGCTTTCTTT | CASSRERQVEAFF
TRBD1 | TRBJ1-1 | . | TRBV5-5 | TGTGCCAGCAGCTGGAACGACAGGGGGCGAATGAACACTGAAGCTTTCTTT | CASSWNDRGRMNTEAFF
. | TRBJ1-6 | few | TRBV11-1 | TGTGCCAGCAGCTTCAGGGGTAATTCACCCCTCCACTTT | CASSFRGNSPLHF
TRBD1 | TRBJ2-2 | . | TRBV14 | TGTGCCAGCAGCCAAGCGCCGAGACTATTAAGGACAGGGGTTATCAAGAAAACCGGGGAGCTGTTTTTT | CASSQAPRLLRTGVIKKTGELFF
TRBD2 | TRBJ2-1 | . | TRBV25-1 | TGTGCCAGCAGTGATCACGAACTAGCGGAACAGTTCTTC | CASSDHELAEQFF
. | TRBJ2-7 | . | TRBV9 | TGTGCCAGCAGCGTAGGGGGAAGGGGCCGCCTTTACGAGCAGTACTTC | CASSVGGRGRLYEQYF
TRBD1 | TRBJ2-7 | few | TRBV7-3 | TGTGCCAGCAGCTTCGACAGGGGCCCTAATTACGAGCAGTACTTC | CASSFDRGPNYEQYF
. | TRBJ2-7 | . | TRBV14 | TGTGCCAGCAGCCACCGCGTTAGGACAGCCTACGAGCAGTACTTC | CASSHRVRTAYEQYF
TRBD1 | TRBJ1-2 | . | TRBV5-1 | TGCGCCAGCAGCTCGGATGGACAGGGGGCATCTGGCTACACCTTC | CASSSDGQGASGYTF
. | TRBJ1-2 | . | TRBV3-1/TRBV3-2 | TGTGCCAGCAGCCAACAGGGGCGCGATGGCTACACCTTC | CASSQQGRDGYTF
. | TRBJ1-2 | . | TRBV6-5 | TGTGCCCTTATCCGAGGGGAGGATAATGGCTACACCTTC | CALIRGEDNGYTF
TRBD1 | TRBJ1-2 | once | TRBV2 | TGTGCCAGCAGTATCAGCAGGGGGAGCGACTATGGCTACACCTTC | CASSISRGSDYGYTF
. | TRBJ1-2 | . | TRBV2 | TGTGCCAGCAGTGGCGGGGACGGCTACACCTTC | CASSGGDGYTF
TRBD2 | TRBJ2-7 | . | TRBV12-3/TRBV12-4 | TGTGCCAGCAACTTAGCGGGAGGAACCGAGCAGTACTTC | CASNLAGGTEQYF
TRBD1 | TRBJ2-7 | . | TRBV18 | TGTGCCAGCTCACGCGACAGGGGTTGGCACGAGCAGTACTTC | CASSRDRGWHEQYF
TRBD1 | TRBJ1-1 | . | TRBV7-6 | TGTGCCAGCAGCGTGACAGGGGGTAGCGCTGAAGCTTTCTTT | CASSVTGGSAEAFF